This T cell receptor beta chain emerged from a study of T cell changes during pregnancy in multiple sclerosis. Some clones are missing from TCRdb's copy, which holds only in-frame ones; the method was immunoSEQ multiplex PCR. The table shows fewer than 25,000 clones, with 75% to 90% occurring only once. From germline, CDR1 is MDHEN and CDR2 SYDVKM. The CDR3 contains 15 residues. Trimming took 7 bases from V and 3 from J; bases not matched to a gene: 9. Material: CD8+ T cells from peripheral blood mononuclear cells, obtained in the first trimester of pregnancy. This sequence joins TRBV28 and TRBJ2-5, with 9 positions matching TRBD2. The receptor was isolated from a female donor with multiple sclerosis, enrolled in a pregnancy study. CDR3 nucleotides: TGTGCCAGCAAATATAGCGGGAGTAGGAAAGAGACCCAGTACTTC. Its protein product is CASKYSGSRKETQYF.